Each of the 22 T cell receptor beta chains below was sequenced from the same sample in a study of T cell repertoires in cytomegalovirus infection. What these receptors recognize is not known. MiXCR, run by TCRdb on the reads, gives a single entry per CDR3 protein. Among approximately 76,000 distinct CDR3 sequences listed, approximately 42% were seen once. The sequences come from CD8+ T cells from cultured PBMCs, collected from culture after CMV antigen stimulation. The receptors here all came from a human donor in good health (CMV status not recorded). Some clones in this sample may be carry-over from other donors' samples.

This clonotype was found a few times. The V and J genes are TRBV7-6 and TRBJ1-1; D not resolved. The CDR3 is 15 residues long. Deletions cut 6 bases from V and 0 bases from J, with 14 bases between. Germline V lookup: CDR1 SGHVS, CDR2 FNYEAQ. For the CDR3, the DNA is TGTGCCAGCAGGAGCCCCAGATATATGAACACTGAAGCTTTCTTT. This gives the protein CASRSPRYMNTEAFF.

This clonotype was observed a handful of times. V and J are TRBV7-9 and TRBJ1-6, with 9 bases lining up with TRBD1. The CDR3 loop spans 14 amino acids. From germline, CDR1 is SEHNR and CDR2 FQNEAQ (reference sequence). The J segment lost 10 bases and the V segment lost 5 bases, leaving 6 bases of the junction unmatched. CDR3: CASSPGTGWSPLHF. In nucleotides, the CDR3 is TGTGCCAGCAGCCCCGGGACAGGGTGGTCACCCCTCCACTTT.

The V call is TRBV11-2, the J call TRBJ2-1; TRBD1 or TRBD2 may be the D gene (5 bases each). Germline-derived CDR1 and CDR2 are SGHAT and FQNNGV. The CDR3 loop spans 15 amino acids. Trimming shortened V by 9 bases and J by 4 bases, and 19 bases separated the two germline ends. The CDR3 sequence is CASWGKELGYNEQFF. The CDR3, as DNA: TGTGCCAGTTGGGGCAAAGAACTAGGGTACAATGAGCAGTTCTTC. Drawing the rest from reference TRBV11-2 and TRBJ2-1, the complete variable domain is EAGVAQSPRYKIIEKRQSVAFWCNPISGHATLYWYQQILGQGPKLLIQFQNNGVVDDSQLPKDRFSAERLKGVDSTLKIQPAKLEDSAVYLCASWGKELGYNEQFFGPGTRLTVL.

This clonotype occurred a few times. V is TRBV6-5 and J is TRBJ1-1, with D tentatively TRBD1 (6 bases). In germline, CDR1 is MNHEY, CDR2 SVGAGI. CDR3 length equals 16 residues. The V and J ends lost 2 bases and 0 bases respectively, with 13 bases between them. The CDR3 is CASSYAPGGLNTEAFF. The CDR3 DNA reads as TGTGCCAGCAGTTACGCCCCGGGGGGGCTGAACACTGAAGCTTTCTTT.

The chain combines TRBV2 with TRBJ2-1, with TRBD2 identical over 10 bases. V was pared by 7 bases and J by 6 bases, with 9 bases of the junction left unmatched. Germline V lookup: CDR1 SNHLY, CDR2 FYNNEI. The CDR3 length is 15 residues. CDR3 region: CASKGSGGAGNEQFF. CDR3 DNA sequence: TGTGCCAGCAAGGGCAGCGGGGGGGCTGGCAATGAGCAGTTCTTC.

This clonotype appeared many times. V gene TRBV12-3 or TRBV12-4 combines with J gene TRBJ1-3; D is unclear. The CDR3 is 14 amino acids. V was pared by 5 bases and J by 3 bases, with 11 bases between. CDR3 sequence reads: CASSGYGGGNTIYF. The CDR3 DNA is TGTGCCAGCAGTGGGTATGGAGGTGGAAACACCATATATTTT.

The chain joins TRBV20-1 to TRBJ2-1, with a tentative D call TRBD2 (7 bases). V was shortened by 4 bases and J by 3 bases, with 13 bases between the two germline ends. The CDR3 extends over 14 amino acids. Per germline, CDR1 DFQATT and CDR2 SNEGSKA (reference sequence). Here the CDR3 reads CSAINGGRYNEQFF. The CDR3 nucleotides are TGCAGTGCTATTAACGGGGGGCGCTACAATGAGCAGTTCTTC.

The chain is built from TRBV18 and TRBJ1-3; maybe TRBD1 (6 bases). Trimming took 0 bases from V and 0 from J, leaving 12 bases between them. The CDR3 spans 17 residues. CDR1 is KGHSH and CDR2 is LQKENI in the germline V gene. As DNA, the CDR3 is TGTGCCAGCTCACCACCCGACAGGCTGCCCTCTGGAAACACCATATATTTT. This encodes CASSPPDRLPSGNTIYF.

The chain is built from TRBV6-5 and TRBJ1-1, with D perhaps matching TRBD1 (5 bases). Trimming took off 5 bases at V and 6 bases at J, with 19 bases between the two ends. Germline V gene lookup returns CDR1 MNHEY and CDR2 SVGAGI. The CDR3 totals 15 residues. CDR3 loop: CASSGIRDGPPEAFF. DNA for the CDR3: TGTGCCAGCAGTGGGATAAGGGACGGCCCTCCTGAAGCTTTCTTT.

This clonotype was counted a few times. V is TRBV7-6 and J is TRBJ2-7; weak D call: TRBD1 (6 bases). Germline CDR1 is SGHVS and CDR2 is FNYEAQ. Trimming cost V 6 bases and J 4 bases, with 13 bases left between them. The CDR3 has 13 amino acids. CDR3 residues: CASSRGQIYEQYF. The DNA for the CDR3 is TGTGCCAGCAGTAGAGGACAGATTTACGAGCAGTACTTC.

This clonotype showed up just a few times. CDR3 residues: CASSPWGTGTDTQYF. The CDR3 DNA reads TGTGCCAGCAGCCCCTGGGGCACCGGCACAGATACGCAGTATTTT. This chain links TRBV11-2 with TRBJ2-3; D might be TRBD1 (5 bases). V lost 5 bases to trimming and J lost 1 base, with 13 bases between them. Germline CDR1 reads SGHAT; CDR2 reads FQNNGV. This CDR3 contains 15 residues.

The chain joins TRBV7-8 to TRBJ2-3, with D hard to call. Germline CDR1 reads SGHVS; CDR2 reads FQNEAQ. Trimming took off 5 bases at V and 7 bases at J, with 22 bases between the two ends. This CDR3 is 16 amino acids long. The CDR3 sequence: CASSPRESLEINTQYF. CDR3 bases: TGTGCCAGCAGCCCAAGAGAGTCCCTAGAGATAAATACGCAGTATTTT.

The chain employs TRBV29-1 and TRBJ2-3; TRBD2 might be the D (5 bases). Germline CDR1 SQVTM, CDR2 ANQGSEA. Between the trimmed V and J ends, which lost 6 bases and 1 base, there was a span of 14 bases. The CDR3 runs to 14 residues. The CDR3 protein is CSVEDSMGTDTQYF. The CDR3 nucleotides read TGCAGCGTAGAGGACTCGATGGGCACAGATACGCAGTATTTT.

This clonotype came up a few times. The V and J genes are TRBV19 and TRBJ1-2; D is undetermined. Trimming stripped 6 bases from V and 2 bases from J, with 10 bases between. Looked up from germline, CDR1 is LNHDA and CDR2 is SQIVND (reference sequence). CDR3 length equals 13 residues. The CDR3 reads CASRSFVNYGYTF. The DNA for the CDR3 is TGTGCCAGTAGGAGCTTCGTAAACTATGGCTACACCTTC.

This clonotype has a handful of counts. This CDR3 is CASSPGAEPQPQHF. DNA for the CDR3: TGTGCCAGCAGCCCTGGGGCTGAACCTCAGCCCCAGCATTTT. This chain joins TRBV7-9 and TRBJ1-5; TRBD1 might be the D (5 bases). Trimming left V 5 bases short and J 6 bases short, with 14 bases between. This CDR3 region has 14 residues. Germline loops: CDR1 SEHNR, CDR2 FQNEAQ (reference sequence).

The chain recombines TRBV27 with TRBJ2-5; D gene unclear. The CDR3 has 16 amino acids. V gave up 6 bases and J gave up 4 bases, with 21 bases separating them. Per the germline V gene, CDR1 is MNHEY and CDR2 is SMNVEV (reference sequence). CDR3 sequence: CASSRRATELRETQYF. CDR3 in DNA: TGTGCCAGCAGCCGCAGAGCCACGGAACTAAGAGAGACCCAGTACTTC.

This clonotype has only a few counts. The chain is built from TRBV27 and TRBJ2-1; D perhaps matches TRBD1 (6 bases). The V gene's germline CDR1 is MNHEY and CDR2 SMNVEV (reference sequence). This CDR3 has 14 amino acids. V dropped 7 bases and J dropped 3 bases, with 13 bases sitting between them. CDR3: CASNDGQSYNEQFF. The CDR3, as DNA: TGTGCCAGCAATGATGGACAGAGCTACAATGAGCAGTTCTTC.

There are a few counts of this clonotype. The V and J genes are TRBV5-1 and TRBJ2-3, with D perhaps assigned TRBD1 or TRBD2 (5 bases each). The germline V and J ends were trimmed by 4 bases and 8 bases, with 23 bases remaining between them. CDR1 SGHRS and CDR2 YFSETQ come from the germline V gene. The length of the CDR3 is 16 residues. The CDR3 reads CASSRDPGPPPGTQYF. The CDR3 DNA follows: TGCGCCAGCAGCAGGGATCCGGGACCGCCGCCGGGTACGCAGTATTTT.

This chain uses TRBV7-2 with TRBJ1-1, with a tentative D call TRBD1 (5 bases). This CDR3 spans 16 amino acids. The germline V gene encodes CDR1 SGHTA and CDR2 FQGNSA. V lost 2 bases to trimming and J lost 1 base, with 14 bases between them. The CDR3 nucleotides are TGTGCCAGCAGCTTAAATCGTGTGGGGGAGAACACTGAAGCTTTCTTT. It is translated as CASSLNRVGENTEAFF.

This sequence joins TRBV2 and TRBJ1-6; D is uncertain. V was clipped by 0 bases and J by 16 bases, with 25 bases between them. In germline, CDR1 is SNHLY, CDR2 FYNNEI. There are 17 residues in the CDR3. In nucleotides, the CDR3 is TGTGCCAGCAGTGAAGCCCCCGTTGTCCTCCGGAGTCGGCCACTCCACTTT. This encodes CASSEAPVVLRSRPLHF.

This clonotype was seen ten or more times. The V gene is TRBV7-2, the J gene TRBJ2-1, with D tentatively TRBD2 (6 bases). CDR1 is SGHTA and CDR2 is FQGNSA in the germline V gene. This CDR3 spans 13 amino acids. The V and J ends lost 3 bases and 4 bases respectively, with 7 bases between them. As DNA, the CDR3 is TGTGCCAGCAGCTTTAGCGGTTACAATGAGCAGTTCTTC. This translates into CASSFSGYNEQFF.

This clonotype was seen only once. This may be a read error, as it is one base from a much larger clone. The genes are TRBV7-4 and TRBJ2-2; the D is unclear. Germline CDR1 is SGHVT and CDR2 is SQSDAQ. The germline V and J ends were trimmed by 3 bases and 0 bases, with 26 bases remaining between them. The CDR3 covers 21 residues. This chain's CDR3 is CASSFTRLIPGLGTNTGELFF. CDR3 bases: TGTGCCAGCAGCTTTACCCGCTTGATTCCGGGCCTAGGCACGAACACCGGGGAGCTGTTTTTT.